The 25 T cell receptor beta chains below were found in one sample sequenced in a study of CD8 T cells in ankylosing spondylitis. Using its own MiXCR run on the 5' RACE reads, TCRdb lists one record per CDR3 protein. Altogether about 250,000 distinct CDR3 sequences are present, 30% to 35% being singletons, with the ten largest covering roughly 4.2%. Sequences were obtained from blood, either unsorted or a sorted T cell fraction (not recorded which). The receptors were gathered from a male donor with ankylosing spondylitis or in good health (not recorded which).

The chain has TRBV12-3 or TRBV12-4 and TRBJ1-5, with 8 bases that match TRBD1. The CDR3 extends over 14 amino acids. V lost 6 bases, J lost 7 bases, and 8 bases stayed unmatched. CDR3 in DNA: TGTGCCAGCAGGCAGACAGGGGTCGGCCAGCCCCAGCATTTT. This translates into CASRQTGVGQPQHF.

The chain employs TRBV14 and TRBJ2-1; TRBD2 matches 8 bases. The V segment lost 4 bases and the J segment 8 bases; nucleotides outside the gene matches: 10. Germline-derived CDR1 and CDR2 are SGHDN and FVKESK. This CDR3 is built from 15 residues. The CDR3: CASSPSSAGGYEQFF. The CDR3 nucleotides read TGTGCCAGCAGCCCCTCCTCCGCGGGGGGATATGAGCAGTTCTTC. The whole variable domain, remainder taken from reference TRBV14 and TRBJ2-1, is EAGVTQFPSHSVIEKGQTVTLRCDPISGHDNLYWYRRVMGKEIKFLLHFVKESKQDESGMPNNRFLAERTGGTYSTLKVQPAELEDSGVYFCASSPSSAGGYEQFFGPGTRLTVL.

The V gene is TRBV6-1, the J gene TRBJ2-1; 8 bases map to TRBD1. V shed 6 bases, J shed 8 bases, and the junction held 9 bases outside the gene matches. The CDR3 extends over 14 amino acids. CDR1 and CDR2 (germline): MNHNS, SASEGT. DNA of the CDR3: TGTGCCAGCAGCCGGGACAGGTCGGAAGATGAGCAGTTCTTC. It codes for CASSRDRSEDEQFF.

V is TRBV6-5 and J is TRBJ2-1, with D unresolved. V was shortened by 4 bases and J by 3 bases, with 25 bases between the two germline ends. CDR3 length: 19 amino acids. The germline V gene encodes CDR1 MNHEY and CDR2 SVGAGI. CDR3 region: CASSFGLSGPIKIYNEQFF. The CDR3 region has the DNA TGTGCCAGCAGTTTTGGCCTTTCGGGTCCCATAAAAATCTACAATGAGCAGTTCTTC.

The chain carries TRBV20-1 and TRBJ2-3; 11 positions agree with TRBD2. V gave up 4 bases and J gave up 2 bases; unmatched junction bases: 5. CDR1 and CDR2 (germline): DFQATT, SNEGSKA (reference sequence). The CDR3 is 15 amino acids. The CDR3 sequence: CSATRLAGITDTQYF. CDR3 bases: TGCAGTGCTACGAGACTAGCGGGGATCACAGATACGCAGTATTTT.

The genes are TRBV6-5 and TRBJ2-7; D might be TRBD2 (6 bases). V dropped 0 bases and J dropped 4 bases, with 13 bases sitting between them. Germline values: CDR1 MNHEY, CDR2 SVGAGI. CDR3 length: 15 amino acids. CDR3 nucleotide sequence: TGTGCCAGCAGTTACTCTGGAGGGGTAGGGTACGAGCAGTACTTC. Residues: CASSYSGGVGYEQYF.

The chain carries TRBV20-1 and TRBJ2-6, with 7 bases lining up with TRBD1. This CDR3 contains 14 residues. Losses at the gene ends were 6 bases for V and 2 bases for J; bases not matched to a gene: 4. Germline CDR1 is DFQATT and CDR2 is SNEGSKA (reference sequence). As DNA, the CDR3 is TGCAGTGCACGAGACAGGGCTGGGGCCAACGTCCTGACTTTC. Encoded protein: CSARDRAGANVLTF.

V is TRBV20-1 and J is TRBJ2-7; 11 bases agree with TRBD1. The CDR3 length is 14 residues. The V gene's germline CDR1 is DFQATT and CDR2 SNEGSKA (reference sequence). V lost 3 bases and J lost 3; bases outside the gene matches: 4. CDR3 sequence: CSASRGTGGYEQYF. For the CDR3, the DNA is TGCAGTGCTAGTCGGGGGACAGGGGGCTACGAGCAGTACTTC.

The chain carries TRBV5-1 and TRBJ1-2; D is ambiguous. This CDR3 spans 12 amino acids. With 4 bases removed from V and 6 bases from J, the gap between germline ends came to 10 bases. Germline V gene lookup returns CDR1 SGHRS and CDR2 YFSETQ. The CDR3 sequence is CASSPGDDGYTF. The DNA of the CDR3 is TGCGCCAGCAGCCCCGGGGATGATGGCTACACCTTC.

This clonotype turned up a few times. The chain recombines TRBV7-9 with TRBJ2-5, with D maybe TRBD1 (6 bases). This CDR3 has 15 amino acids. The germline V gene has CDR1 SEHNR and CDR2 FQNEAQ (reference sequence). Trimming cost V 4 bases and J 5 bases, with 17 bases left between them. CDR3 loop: CASSSAAGEWETQYF. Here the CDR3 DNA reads TGTGCCAGCAGCTCCGCGGCAGGGGAGTGGGAGACCCAGTACTTC.

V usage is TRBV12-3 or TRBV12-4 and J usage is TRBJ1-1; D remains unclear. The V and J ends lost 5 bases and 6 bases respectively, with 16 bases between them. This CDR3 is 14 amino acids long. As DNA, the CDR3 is TGTGCCAGCAGTACCGGGCCCTTTCGGGCTGAAGCTTTCTTT. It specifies CASSTGPFRAEAFF.

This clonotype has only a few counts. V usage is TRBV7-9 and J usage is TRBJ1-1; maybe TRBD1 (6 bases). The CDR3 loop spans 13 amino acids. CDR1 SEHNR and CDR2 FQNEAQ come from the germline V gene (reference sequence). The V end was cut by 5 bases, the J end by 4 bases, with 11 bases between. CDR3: CASSLQGLTEAFF. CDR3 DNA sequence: TGTGCCAGCAGCCTACAGGGACTCACTGAAGCTTTCTTT.

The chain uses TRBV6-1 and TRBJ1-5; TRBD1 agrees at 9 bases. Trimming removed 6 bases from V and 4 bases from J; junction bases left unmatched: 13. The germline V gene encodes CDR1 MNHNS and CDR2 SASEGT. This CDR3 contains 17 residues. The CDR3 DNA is TGTGCCAGCAGCCCAATGCTGACCGGGACAGGGAATCAGCCCCAGCATTTT. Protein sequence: CASSPMLTGTGNQPQHF.

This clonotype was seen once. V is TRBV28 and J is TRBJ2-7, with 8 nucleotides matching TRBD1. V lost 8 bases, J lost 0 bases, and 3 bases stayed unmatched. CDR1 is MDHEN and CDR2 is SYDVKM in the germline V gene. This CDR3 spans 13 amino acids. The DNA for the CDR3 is TGTGCCAGCGTGGGACAGGTCTCCTACGAGCAGTACTTC. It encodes CASVGQVSYEQYF.

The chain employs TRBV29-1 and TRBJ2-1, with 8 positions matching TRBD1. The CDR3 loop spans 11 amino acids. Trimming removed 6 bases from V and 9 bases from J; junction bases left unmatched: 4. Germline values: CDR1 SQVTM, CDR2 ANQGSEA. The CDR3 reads CSVDRGVEQFF. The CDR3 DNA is TGCAGCGTCGACAGGGGTGTTGAGCAGTTCTTC.

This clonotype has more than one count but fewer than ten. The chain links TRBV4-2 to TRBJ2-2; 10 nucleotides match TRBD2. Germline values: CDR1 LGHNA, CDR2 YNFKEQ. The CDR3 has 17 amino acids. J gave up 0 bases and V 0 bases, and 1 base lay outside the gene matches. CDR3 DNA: TGTGCCAGCAGCCAAGACACTAGCGGGGCGAACACCGGGGAGCTGTTTTTT. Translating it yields CASSQDTSGANTGELFF.

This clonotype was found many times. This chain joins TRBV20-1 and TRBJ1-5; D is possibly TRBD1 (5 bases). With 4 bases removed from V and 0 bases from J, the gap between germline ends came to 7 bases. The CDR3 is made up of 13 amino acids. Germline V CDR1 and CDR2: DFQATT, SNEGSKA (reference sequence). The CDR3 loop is CSAIQDSNQPQHF. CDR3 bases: TGCAGTGCTATACAGGATAGCAATCAGCCCCAGCATTTT.

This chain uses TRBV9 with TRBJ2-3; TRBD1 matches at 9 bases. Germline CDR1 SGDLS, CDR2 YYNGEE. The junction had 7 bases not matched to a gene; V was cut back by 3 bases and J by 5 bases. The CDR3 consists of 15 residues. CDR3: CASSGTGAAGDTQYF. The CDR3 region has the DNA TGTGCCAGCAGCGGGACAGGGGCCGCCGGAGATACGCAGTATTTT.

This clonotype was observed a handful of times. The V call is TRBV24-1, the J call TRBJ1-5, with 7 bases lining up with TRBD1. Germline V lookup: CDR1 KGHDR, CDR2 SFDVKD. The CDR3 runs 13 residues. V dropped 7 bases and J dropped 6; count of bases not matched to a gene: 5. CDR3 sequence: CATRGGGGQPQHF. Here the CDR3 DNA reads TGTGCCACCAGAGGGGGCGGAGGTCAGCCCCAGCATTTT.

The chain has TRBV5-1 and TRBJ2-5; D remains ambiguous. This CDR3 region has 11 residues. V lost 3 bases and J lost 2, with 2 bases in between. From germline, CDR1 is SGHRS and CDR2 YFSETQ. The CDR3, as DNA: TGCGCCAGCAGCTGGCAAGAGACCCAGTACTTC. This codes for CASSWQETQYF. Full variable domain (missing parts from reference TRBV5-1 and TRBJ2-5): KAGVTQTPRYLIKTRGQQVTLSCSPISGHRSVSWYQQTPGQGLQFLFEYFSETQRNKGNFPGRFSGRQFSNSRSEMNVSTLELGDSALYLCASSWQETQYFGPGTRLLVL.

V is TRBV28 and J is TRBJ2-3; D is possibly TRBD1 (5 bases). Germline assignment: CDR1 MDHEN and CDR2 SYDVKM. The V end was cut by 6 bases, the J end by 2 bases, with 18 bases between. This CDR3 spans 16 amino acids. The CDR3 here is CASSPLLDRATDTQYF. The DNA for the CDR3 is TGTGCCAGCAGCCCACTCCTAGACAGAGCCACAGATACGCAGTATTTT.

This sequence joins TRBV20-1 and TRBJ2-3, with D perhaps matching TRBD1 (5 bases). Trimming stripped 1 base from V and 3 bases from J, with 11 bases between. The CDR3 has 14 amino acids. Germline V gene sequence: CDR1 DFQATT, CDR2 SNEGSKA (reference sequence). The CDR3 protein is CSARGGGSTDTQYF. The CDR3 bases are TGCAGTGCTAGAGGGGGCGGATCAACAGATACGCAGTATTTT.

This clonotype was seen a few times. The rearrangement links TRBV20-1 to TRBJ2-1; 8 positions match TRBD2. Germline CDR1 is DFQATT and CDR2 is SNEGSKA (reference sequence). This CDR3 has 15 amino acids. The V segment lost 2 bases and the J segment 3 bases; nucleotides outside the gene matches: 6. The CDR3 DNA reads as TGCAGTGCTAGAACTCTGGGACTAGGCTACAATGAGCAGTTCTTC. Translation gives CSARTLGLGYNEQFF.

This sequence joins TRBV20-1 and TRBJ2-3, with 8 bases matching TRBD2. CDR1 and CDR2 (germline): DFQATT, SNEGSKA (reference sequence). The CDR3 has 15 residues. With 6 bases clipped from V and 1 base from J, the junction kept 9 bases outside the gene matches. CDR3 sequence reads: CSAPYGGAGTDTQYF. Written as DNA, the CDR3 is TGCAGTGCCCCCTACGGGGGGGCCGGCACAGATACGCAGTATTTT.

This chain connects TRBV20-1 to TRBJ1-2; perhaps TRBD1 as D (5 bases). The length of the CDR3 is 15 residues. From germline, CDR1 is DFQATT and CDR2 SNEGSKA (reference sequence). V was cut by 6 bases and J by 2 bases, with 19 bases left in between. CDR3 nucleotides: TGCAGTGCCCCCTCGACGGGACGGGTGAACTATGGCTACACCTTC. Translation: CSAPSTGRVNYGYTF.